A selection of T cell receptor beta chains follows, all from one sample in a study of blood T cell repertoires in COVID-19. Some clones are missing from TCRdb's copy, which holds only in-frame ones; the method was immunoSEQ multiplex PCR. The sample yields fewer than 200,000 clones, 86% seen once. Sequences were obtained from peripheral blood. These receptors originate from a man in his sixties or seventies with active or convalescent COVID-19. Each CDR3 is given with its conserved first and last residue. The D gene is left open where the match is weak. Size is omitted from some rows. Given values are once, few, many or a class for expanded clones.

d_gene: NA
j_gene: TRBJ2-5
abundance: NA
v_gene: TRBV6-5
CDR3aa: CASSSHLAGAQETQYF
CDR3nt: TGTGCCAGCAGTTCCCACCTGGCAGGGGCACAAGAGACCCAGTACTTC

d_gene: TRBD2
j_gene: TRBJ2-5
abundance: once
v_gene: TRBV2
CDR3aa: CASRGTSVRQETQYF
CDR3nt: TGTGCCAGCAGGGGGACTAGCGTAAGGCAAGAGACCCAGTACTTC

d_gene: TRBD1
j_gene: TRBJ1-1
abundance: NA
v_gene: TRBV5-1
CDR3aa: CASSRDRTNTEAFF
CDR3nt: TGCGCCAGCAGCAGGGACAGGACCAACACTGAAGCTTTCTTT

d_gene: NA
j_gene: TRBJ1-6
abundance: NA
v_gene: TRBV5-1
CDR3aa: CARSWIGGGTYNSPLHF
CDR3nt: TGCGCCCGCAGCTGGATTGGGGGGGGGACCTATAATTCACCCCTCCACTTT

d_gene: TRBD1
j_gene: TRBJ1-3
abundance: few
v_gene: TRBV5-1
CDR3aa: CASSLVGQGKPGNTIYF
CDR3nt: TGCGCCAGCAGCTTGGTTGGACAGGGAAAGCCTGGAAACACCATATATTTT

d_gene: NA
j_gene: TRBJ2-5
abundance: NA
v_gene: TRBV19
CDR3aa: CASSQQGTSETQYF
CDR3nt: TGTGCCAGTAGCCAACAGGGTACTTCGGAGACCCAGTACTTC

d_gene: TRBD1
j_gene: TRBJ1-6
abundance: once
v_gene: TRBV28
CDR3aa: CASRSGTGSSPLHF
CDR3nt: TGTGCCAGCCGGTCGGGGACAGGGTCTTCACCCCTCCACTTT

d_gene: TRBD1
j_gene: TRBJ1-1
abundance: NA
v_gene: TRBV18
CDR3aa: CASSLRTGMDTEAFF
CDR3nt: TGTGCCAGCTCACTCCGGACAGGGATGGACACTGAAGCTTTCTTT

d_gene: TRBD2
j_gene: TRBJ2-3
abundance: NA
v_gene: TRBV3-1/TRBV3-2
CDR3aa: CASSSSGGGDTQYF
CDR3nt: TGTGCCAGCAGTTCTAGCGGGGGTGGAGATACGCAGTATTTT

d_gene: NA
j_gene: TRBJ2-1
abundance: NA
v_gene: TRBV2
CDR3aa: CASGSGLYEQFF
CDR3nt: TGTGCCAGCGGCTCAGGGTTGTATGAGCAGTTCTTC

d_gene: NA
j_gene: TRBJ2-3
abundance: NA
v_gene: TRBV27
CDR3aa: CASSLGDWSTDTQYF
CDR3nt: TGTGCCAGCAGTTTGGGGGACTGGAGCACAGATACGCAGTATTTT

d_gene: NA
j_gene: TRBJ1-1
abundance: NA
v_gene: TRBV10-1
CDR3aa: CASSAYPGMNTEAFF
CDR3nt: TGCGCCAGCAGTGCCTATCCAGGGATGAACACTGAAGCTTTCTTT

d_gene: NA
j_gene: TRBJ1-6
abundance: NA
v_gene: TRBV2
CDR3aa: CASNLQGRDNSPLHF
CDR3nt: TGTGCCAGCAATCTACAGGGTAGGGATAATTCACCCCTCCACTTT

d_gene: TRBD1
j_gene: TRBJ2-7
abundance: NA
v_gene: TRBV7-2
CDR3aa: CASSFNRDRGGEQYF
CDR3nt: TGTGCCAGCAGCTTTAACCGGGACAGGGGTGGCGAGCAGTACTTC

d_gene: TRBD2
j_gene: TRBJ2-1
abundance: NA
v_gene: TRBV5-1
CDR3aa: CASRAASGSFHNEQFF
CDR3nt: TGCGCCAGCAGGGCTGCTAGCGGGAGTTTCCACAATGAGCAGTTCTTC

d_gene: NA
j_gene: TRBJ1-1
abundance: once
v_gene: TRBV19
CDR3aa: CASKNREENTEAFF
CDR3nt: TGTGCCAGTAAAAACAGGGAAGAGAACACTGAAGCTTTCTTT

d_gene: NA
j_gene: TRBJ2-3
abundance: NA
v_gene: TRBV27
CDR3aa: CATNRQGTDTQYF
CDR3nt: TGTGCCACTAATCGACAGGGCACAGATACGCAGTATTTT

d_gene: TRBD1
j_gene: TRBJ1-4
abundance: few
v_gene: TRBV18
CDR3aa: CASSSWTGRGATNEKLFF
CDR3nt: TGTGCCAGCTCATCCTGGACAGGACGGGGTGCAACTAATGAAAAACTGTTTTTT

d_gene: TRBD1
j_gene: TRBJ1-1
abundance: NA
v_gene: TRBV30
CDR3aa: CAWRGDRGRDTEAFF
CDR3nt: TGTGCCTGGAGGGGTGACAGGGGCCGGGACACTGAAGCTTTCTTT

d_gene: TRBD1
j_gene: TRBJ2-2
abundance: NA
v_gene: TRBV7-3
CDR3aa: CASSLTGTGGNTGELFF
CDR3nt: TGTGCCAGCAGCTTAACGGGGACAGGGGGCAACACCGGGGAGCTGTTTTTT

d_gene: NA
j_gene: TRBJ1-1
abundance: NA
v_gene: TRBV27
CDR3aa: CASSTDSRGMNTEAFF
CDR3nt: TGTGCCAGCAGTACCGACTCCAGGGGCATGAACACTGAAGCTTTCTTT

d_gene: TRBD1
j_gene: TRBJ1-6
abundance: NA
v_gene: TRBV3-1/TRBV3-2
CDR3aa: CASSPLTGGILGSPLHF
CDR3nt: TGTGCCAGCAGCCCCCTGACAGGGGGGATTTTGGGTTCACCCCTCCACTTT

d_gene: NA
j_gene: TRBJ2-2
abundance: NA
v_gene: TRBV7-2
CDR3aa: CASSKSNTGELFF
CDR3nt: TGTGCCAGCAGCAAATCTAACACCGGGGAGCTGTTTTTT

d_gene: NA
j_gene: TRBJ1-2
abundance: few
v_gene: TRBV7-2
CDR3aa: CASSRRQNYGYTF
CDR3nt: TGTGCCAGCAGCCGCCGTCAGAACTATGGCTACACCTTC

d_gene: TRBD1
j_gene: TRBJ1-1
abundance: NA
v_gene: TRBV11-2
CDR3aa: CASRRQGNTEAFF
CDR3nt: TGTGCCAGCAGGCGACAGGGGAACACTGAAGCTTTCTTT

d_gene: NA
j_gene: TRBJ1-1
abundance: NA
v_gene: TRBV2
CDR3aa: CASSDRVGNTEAFF
CDR3nt: TGTGCCAGCAGCGACCGGGTGGGGAACACTGAAGCTTTCTTT

d_gene: TRBD1
j_gene: TRBJ1-6
abundance: NA
v_gene: TRBV27
CDR3aa: CASSRRQGANSPLHF
CDR3nt: TGTGCCAGCAGCCGCCGACAGGGGGCTAATTCACCCCTCCACTTT

d_gene: NA
j_gene: TRBJ2-1
abundance: NA
v_gene: TRBV5-1
CDR3aa: CASSFDSQGEQFF
CDR3nt: TGCGCCAGCAGCTTTGACAGCCAGGGGGAGCAGTTCTTC

d_gene: NA
j_gene: TRBJ2-6
abundance: NA
v_gene: TRBV7-3
CDR3aa: CASSPGLGFGANVLTF
CDR3nt: TGTGCCAGCAGCCCGGGGTTAGGGTTCGGGGCCAACGTCCTGACTTTC

d_gene: NA
j_gene: TRBJ1-1
abundance: NA
v_gene: TRBV29-1
CDR3aa: CSVDKTGSSNTEAFF
CDR3nt: TGCAGCGTTGACAAGACAGGTTCCTCGAACACTGAAGCTTTCTTT

d_gene: TRBD1
j_gene: TRBJ2-1
abundance: many
v_gene: TRBV19
CDR3aa: CASRRQGAYNEQFF
CDR3nt: TGTGCCAGTAGGAGACAGGGGGCCTACAATGAGCAGTTCTTC

d_gene: TRBD1
j_gene: TRBJ1-1
abundance: NA
v_gene: TRBV5-1
CDR3aa: CASSHPTGDTEAFF
CDR3nt: TGCGCCAGCAGCCACCCGACAGGGGATACTGAAGCTTTCTTT

d_gene: NA
j_gene: TRBJ2-3
abundance: NA
v_gene: TRBV6-6
CDR3aa: CASSPGAGTQYF
CDR3nt: TGTGCCAGCAGTCCCGGCGCAGGTACGCAGTATTTT

d_gene: NA
j_gene: TRBJ1-2
abundance: NA
v_gene: TRBV6-2/TRBV6-3
CDR3aa: CASSYGRGSNYGYTF
CDR3nt: TGTGCCAGCAGTTACGGAAGGGGGTCTAACTATGGCTACACCTTC

d_gene: TRBD1
j_gene: TRBJ1-1
abundance: NA
v_gene: TRBV4-1
CDR3aa: CASSQQTGGLAEAFF
CDR3nt: TGCGCCAGCAGCCAGCAGACAGGGGGATTGGCTGAAGCTTTCTTT

d_gene: TRBD1
j_gene: TRBJ1-4
abundance: NA
v_gene: TRBV7-9
CDR3aa: CASSFNGQGATNEKLFF
CDR3nt: TGTGCCAGCAGCTTCAACGGACAGGGGGCAACTAATGAAAAACTGTTTTTT

d_gene: NA
j_gene: TRBJ2-7
abundance: NA
v_gene: TRBV7-9
CDR3aa: CASGFGGEQYF
CDR3nt: TGTGCCAGCGGCTTTGGGGGGGAGCAGTACTTC

d_gene: NA
j_gene: TRBJ2-7
abundance: NA
v_gene: TRBV7-9
CDR3aa: CASSLSGGGTYEQYF
CDR3nt: TGTGCCAGCAGCTTATCCGGCGGGGGCACCTACGAGCAGTACTTC

d_gene: NA
j_gene: TRBJ1-4
abundance: NA
v_gene: TRBV30
CDR3aa: CAWSAGTSAFF
CDR3nt: TGTGCCTGGAGCGCCGGGACATCAGCATTTTTT

d_gene: TRBD2
j_gene: TRBJ2-2
abundance: NA
v_gene: TRBV9
CDR3aa: CASSGVAGFGELFF
CDR3nt: TGTGCCAGCAGCGGAGTAGCGGGGTTCGGGGAGCTGTTTTTT

d_gene: TRBD2
j_gene: TRBJ2-7
abundance: NA
v_gene: TRBV7-2
CDR3aa: CASSLSGGGPYEQYF
CDR3nt: TGTGCCAGCAGCTTATCAGGCGGGGGGCCCTACGAGCAGTACTTC

d_gene: NA
j_gene: TRBJ2-2
abundance: NA
v_gene: TRBV7-9
CDR3aa: CASRPGSFNTGELFF
CDR3nt: TGTGCCAGCAGGCCCGGGAGTTTTAACACCGGGGAGCTGTTTTTT

d_gene: TRBD1
j_gene: TRBJ2-1
abundance: NA
v_gene: TRBV19
CDR3aa: CASSTQDRVPYNEQFF
CDR3nt: TGTGCCAGTAGTACCCAGGACAGGGTGCCCTACAATGAGCAGTTCTTC

d_gene: TRBD1
j_gene: TRBJ1-5
abundance: NA
v_gene: TRBV7-9
CDR3aa: CASSSDRGMSNQPQHF
CDR3nt: TGTGCCAGCAGCTCGGACAGGGGTATGAGCAATCAGCCCCAGCATTTT

d_gene: TRBD2
j_gene: TRBJ2-1
abundance: once
v_gene: TRBV5-1
CDR3aa: CASSSTSGSSYNEQFF
CDR3nt: TGCGCCAGCAGCTCGACTAGCGGGAGCTCCTACAATGAGCAGTTCTTC

d_gene: TRBD2
j_gene: TRBJ2-7
abundance: NA
v_gene: TRBV18
CDR3aa: CASSPGLAGDYEQYF
CDR3nt: TGTGCCAGCTCACCTGGACTAGCGGGAGATTACGAGCAGTACTTC